Each of the 28 T cell receptor beta chains below was sequenced from the same sample in a study of T cell repertoires in cytomegalovirus infection. One entry per CDR3 protein results from TCRdb running MiXCR on the reads. Of a few hundred thousand distinct CDR3 sequences listed, roughly an eighth are singletons. Input material: PBMCs. These TCRs come from a human donor in good health (CMV status not recorded). Some clones in this sample may be carry-over from other donors' samples.

This clonotype was recorded at least ten times. The chain uses TRBV7-2 and TRBJ2-5; 10 bases match TRBD1. Per germline, CDR1 SGHTA and CDR2 FQGNSA. Trimming at V came to 5 bases and at J to 5 bases, leaving 5 bases not matched to a gene. The CDR3 has 14 amino acids. The CDR3 here is CASSADRGRETQYF. The CDR3, as DNA: TGTGCCAGCAGCGCCGACAGGGGGCGTGAGACCCAGTACTTC.

In this sample, this clonotype turned up a few times. The CDR3 region is CASTVGLVRGAEDTQYF. The CDR3 bases are TGTGCCAGCACAGTTGGACTCGTTCGGGGGGCTGAGGATACGCAGTATTTT. The chain joins TRBV6-6 to TRBJ2-3; D perhaps matches TRBD2 (7 bases). Germline V gene data show CDR1 as MNHNY and CDR2 as SVGAGI (reference sequence). Deletions cut 7 bases from V and 6 bases from J, with 26 bases between. CDR3 size: 17 residues.

The V and J genes are TRBV12-3 or TRBV12-4 and TRBJ1-5; maybe TRBD1 (5 bases). V was clipped by 4 bases and J by 0 bases, with 13 bases between them. The CDR3 runs 16 residues. The CDR3 DNA reads TGTGCCAGCAGTTCGAGGGTGGGGCTTAGCAATCAGCCCCAGCATTTT. This gives the protein CASSSRVGLSNQPQHF.

The chain joins TRBV2 to TRBJ2-2; weak D call: TRBD1 (6 bases). The CDR3 sequence is 14 residues long. The V gene lost 6 bases and the J gene lost 2 bases, with 10 bases spanning the gap. The germline V gene encodes CDR1 SNHLY and CDR2 FYNNEI. The CDR3 DNA is TGTGCCAGCAGGGACAGACTAAACACCGGGGAGCTGTTTTTT. Its protein is CASRDRLNTGELFF.

This clonotype was recorded at least ten times. The chain is built from TRBV6-5 and TRBJ2-5; D could derive from TRBD1 or TRBD2 (6 bases each). CDR1 MNHEY and CDR2 SVGAGI come from the germline V gene. Trimming stripped 0 bases from V and 5 bases from J, with 13 bases between. The CDR3 contains 15 residues. The CDR3 DNA reads as TGTGCCAGCAGTTACTCGTCCTTAGGGGGGGAGACCCAGTACTTC. This sequence encodes CASSYSSLGGETQYF.

In this sample, this clonotype turned up many times. The rearrangement joins TRBV7-2 to TRBJ2-1; 9 positions match TRBD2. Germline loops: CDR1 SGHTA, CDR2 FQGNSA. CDR3 length: 16 amino acids. The ends lost 6 bases at V and 2 bases at J; junction bases unmatched: 8. The CDR3: CASRKSGGRPYNEQFF. DNA of the CDR3: TGTGCCAGCAGAAAAAGCGGGGGGCGTCCCTACAATGAGCAGTTCTTC.

This clonotype was seen many times. The chain is built from TRBV7-2 and TRBJ2-7; D call uncertain. With 1 base removed from V and 4 bases from J, the gap between germline ends came to 20 bases. CDR3 length equals 17 residues. CDR1 is SGHTA, CDR2 FQGNSA, per germline. For the CDR3, the DNA is TGTGCCAGCAGCTTAGGAAGCAGGACGGTCCACATTTACGAGCAGTACTTC. Translated, it gives CASSLGSRTVHIYEQYF.

This rearrangement joins TRBV28 to TRBJ2-3; D gene unclear. Germline V gene sequence: CDR1 MDHEN, CDR2 SYDVKM. Trimming left V 5 bases short and J 5 bases short, with 11 bases between. The CDR3 length is 13 residues. The CDR3 DNA is TGTGCCAGCAGTCCCCGGGCGTTAGATACGCAGTATTTT. Translated: CASSPRALDTQYF. Full variable domain (outside the CDR3, taken from reference TRBV28 and TRBJ2-3): DVKVTQSSRYLVKRTGEKVFLECVQDMDHENMFWYRQDPGLGLRLIYFSYDVKMKEKGDIPEGYSVSREKKERFSLILESASTNQTSMYLCASSPRALDTQYFGPGTRLTVL.

This clonotype has more than one count but fewer than ten. V and J are TRBV2 and TRBJ1-2; unclear D gene. The germline V and J ends were trimmed by 1 base and 3 bases, with 9 bases remaining between them. This CDR3 has 14 amino acids. Per the germline V gene, CDR1 is SNHLY and CDR2 is FYNNEI. The CDR3 DNA reads as TGTGCCAGCAGTGAAGGTGTGGGTTACTATGGCTACACCTTC. Amino acids: CASSEGVGYYGYTF.

This chain links TRBV29-1 with TRBJ2-1; TRBD1 might be the D (6 bases). The CDR3 totals 14 residues. V lost 6 bases to trimming and J lost 0 bases, with 12 bases between them. CDR1 is SQVTM, CDR2 ANQGSEA, per germline. CDR3 in DNA: TGCAGCGTCCACAGGGTGAGCTCCTACAATGAGCAGTTCTTC. It encodes CSVHRVSSYNEQFF.

In this sample, this clonotype turned up many times. The chain has TRBV28 and TRBJ2-3, with D possibly called TRBD1 or TRBD2 (6 bases each). This CDR3 is built from 15 residues. Germline V CDR1 and CDR2: MDHEN, SYDVKM. V was shortened by 4 bases and J by 1 base, with 12 bases between the two germline ends. CDR3: CASSWTASGTDTQYF. The CDR3 DNA reads TGTGCCAGCAGTTGGACAGCTAGCGGCACAGATACGCAGTATTTT.

The chain carries TRBV20-1 and TRBJ1-4; D uncertain. Trimming took 6 bases from V and 4 from J, leaving 9 bases between them. The germline V gene encodes CDR1 DFQATT and CDR2 SNEGSKA (reference sequence). The CDR3 contains 12 residues. The CDR3 bases are TGCAGTGCAGTATGGGGTAATGAAAAACTGTTTTTT. As protein: CSAVWGNEKLFF.

This clonotype was counted a few times. The chain uses TRBV29-1 and TRBJ2-7; D could derive from TRBD1 or TRBD2 (5 bases each). This CDR3 spans 12 amino acids. Trimming shortened V by 7 bases and J by 3 bases, and 13 bases separated the two germline ends. Looked up from germline, CDR1 is SQVTM and CDR2 is ANQGSEA. In DNA form, the CDR3 reads TGCAGCGGGTGGGACGTTAGCTACGAGCAGTACTTC. It encodes CSGWDVSYEQYF.

This clonotype has a count of ten or more. The chain joins TRBV7-2 to TRBJ1-3, with 8 bases matching TRBD1. The CDR3 has 16 amino acids. CDR1 and CDR2 from the germline V gene are SGHTA and FQGNSA. Trimming took 9 bases from V and 10 from J; bases not matched to a gene: 20. This chain's CDR3 is CASRGDWDRNSRTIYF. The CDR3 DNA reads as TGTGCCAGTAGAGGGGATTGGGACAGGAATTCGCGGACCATATATTTT.

This clonotype was counted only a few times. The rearrangement links TRBV18 to TRBJ2-1, with 14 bases matching TRBD2. V shed 3 bases and J 9 bases; nucleotides not matched to a gene: 13. CDR1 and CDR2 (germline): KGHSH, LQKENI. The CDR3 is made up of 18 amino acids. CDR3 region: CASSPTSGRASTGGEQFF. CDR3 nucleotides: TGTGCCAGCTCACCGACTAGCGGGAGGGCGAGTACGGGAGGTGAGCAGTTCTTC.

This clonotype was counted at least ten times. The chain employs TRBV6-6 and TRBJ2-7; 14 bases fit TRBD2. Germline CDR1 is MNHNY and CDR2 is SVGAGI (reference sequence). Trimming took 6 bases from V and 3 from J; bases not matched to a gene: 7. This CDR3 comprises 16 residues. CDR3: CASRKGTSGSDYEQYF. The CDR3 DNA follows: TGTGCCAGCAGGAAAGGGACTAGCGGGAGTGACTACGAGCAGTACTTC.

This CDR3 is CASSLVGGGRYNEQFF. The CDR3 bases are TGTGCCAGCAGCTTGGTCGGCGGGGGGAGATACAATGAGCAGTTCTTC. The chain carries TRBV5-4 and TRBJ2-1, with 8 nucleotides matching TRBD2. From germline, CDR1 is SGHNT and CDR2 YYREEE (reference sequence). This CDR3 contains 16 residues. V shed 0 bases and J 4 bases; nucleotides not matched to a gene: 6.

The rearrangement links TRBV29-1 to TRBJ2-7; D remains unclear. This CDR3 has 14 residues. CDR1 and CDR2 from the germline V gene are SQVTM and ANQGSEA. The ends were cut back, 6 bases at V and 6 bases at J, with 21 bases in the middle. The CDR3 nucleotides are TGCAGCGTCGCGAATCTCCTTGTAATGAGCGAGCAGTACTTC. It is translated as CSVANLLVMSEQYF.

The sample holds many counts of this clonotype. The chain has TRBV7-2 and TRBJ1-4; D is possibly TRBD1 (6 bases). CDR3 length equals 15 residues. Trimming took 5 bases from V and 8 from J, leaving 18 bases between them. Germline V gene data show CDR1 as SGHTA and CDR2 as FQGNSA. The CDR3 spells CASSVGGGREEKLFF. CDR3 sequence (DNA): TGTGCCAGCAGCGTGGGGGGGGGGCGCGAAGAAAAACTGTTTTTT.

This clonotype has ten or more counts. CDR3 DNA: TGCAGCGTTGAAAGAATCTTGAACACTGAAGCTTTCTTT. Its translation: CSVERILNTEAFF. The V gene is TRBV29-1, the J gene TRBJ1-1; D unresolved. This CDR3 region has 13 residues. Germline V gene lookup returns CDR1 SQVTM and CDR2 ANQGSEA. Deletions cut 2 bases from V and 0 bases from J, with 7 bases between.

This clonotype was detected ten times or more. This chain links TRBV7-2 with TRBJ2-7, with TRBD2 matching over 10 bases. From germline, CDR1 is SGHTA and CDR2 FQGNSA. Unmatched junction bases numbered 10, after V lost 5 bases and J lost 0 bases. The CDR3 has 17 residues. CDR3 bases: TGTGCCAGCAGCGATCTTAGCGGGAGGTTTAGCTCCTACGAGCAGTACTTC. Amino acids: CASSDLSGRFSSYEQYF.

This clonotype was seen a handful of times. The rearrangement uses TRBV7-9 and TRBJ1-2; D gene ambiguous. Deletions cut 5 bases from V and 8 bases from J, with 12 bases between. The CDR3 has 12 amino acids. CDR1 SEHNR and CDR2 FQNEAQ come from the germline V gene (reference sequence). This CDR3 reads CASSGSLLGYTF. CDR3 in DNA: TGTGCCAGCAGCGGAAGCCTTCTAGGCTACACCTTC.

In its sample, this clonotype was seen a few times. The gene calls are TRBV28 and TRBJ1-6, with 11 bases matching TRBD1. The CDR3 extends over 14 amino acids. With 6 bases clipped from V and 9 bases from J, the junction kept 4 bases outside the gene matches. The germline CDR1 and CDR2 sequences are MDHEN and SYDVKM. CDR3 DNA: TGTGCCAGCAGGCCCGGGACAGGGGGTTCACCCCTCCACTTT. Encoded protein: CASRPGTGGSPLHF.

This clonotype has just a few counts. The chain joins TRBV20-1 to TRBJ1-1; 8 bases fit TRBD1. V shed 6 bases and J 0 bases; nucleotides not matched to a gene: 9. The CDR3 is 15 amino acids. Germline V gene lookup returns CDR1 DFQATT and CDR2 SNEGSKA (reference sequence). The CDR3 here is CSAPDRGPMNTEAFF. In DNA, the CDR3 is TGCAGTGCCCCAGACAGGGGTCCTATGAACACTGAAGCTTTCTTT.

This chain uses TRBV18 with TRBJ1-1; D is possibly TRBD1 (5 bases). Germline CDR1 KGHSH, CDR2 LQKENI. V shed 0 bases and J shed 4 bases, with 15 bases lying between them. The CDR3 has 16 residues. The CDR3 sequence: CASSPPSGSVGTEAFF. The CDR3 DNA sequence: TGTGCCAGCTCACCACCGTCAGGGAGCGTCGGCACTGAAGCTTTCTTT.

The table lists this clonotype with a few counts. The CDR3 bases are TGTGCCAGCAGTTTAGGTCGACAGTACATTCAGTACTTC. Residues: CASSLGRQYIQYF. The chain couples TRBV12-3 or TRBV12-4 to TRBJ2-4, with D possibly being TRBD1 (5 bases). CDR3 length: 13 amino acids. Trimming removed 1 base from V and 8 bases from J, with 9 bases in between.

The table lists this clonotype with many counts. The rearrangement joins TRBV19 to TRBJ1-5; D is ambiguous. Germline assignment: CDR1 LNHDA and CDR2 SQIVND (reference sequence). V was cut by 4 bases and J by 0 bases, with 13 bases left in between. This CDR3 spans 16 amino acids. CDR3 nucleotide sequence: TGTGCCAGTAGTAATAAGGACGGCTATAGCAATCAGCCCCAGCATTTT. Protein: CASSNKDGYSNQPQHF.

This clonotype was counted a few times. The V and J genes are TRBV28 and TRBJ2-7; D unresolved. Per the germline V gene, CDR1 is MDHEN and CDR2 is SYDVKM. The CDR3 length is 11 residues. V lost 5 bases and J lost 4, with 6 bases in between. CDR3 region: CASSEKYEQYF. As DNA, the CDR3 is TGTGCCAGCAGTGAAAAATACGAGCAGTACTTC. Combining the CDR3 with reference TRBV28 and TRBJ2-7 gives the whole variable domain DVKVTQSSRYLVKRTGEKVFLECVQDMDHENMFWYRQDPGLGLRLIYFSYDVKMKEKGDIPEGYSVSREKKERFSLILESASTNQTSMYLCASSEKYEQYFGPGTRLTVT.